This note documents a single T cell receptor beta chain sequence. Trimming shortened V by 0 bases and J by 5 bases, and 10 bases separated the two germline ends. Germline assignment: CDR1 GTSNPN and CDR2 SVGIG (reference sequence). The CDR3 is 13 residues long. The sample comes from a study of PD-L1 blockade in urothelial cancer. Study-level information: Researchers looked at the blood 3 weeks (second dose) and 6 weeks after treatment began. The median T cell count in blood samples was more than 110,000.

Assay used: immunoSEQ multiplex PCR; TCRdb lists only in-frame clones, some missing. The top ten hold almost 4% of the sample, which has about 45,000 clones, about 87% seen once. The material was PBMCs, obtained around atezolizumab (anti-PD-L1) treatment. The source is a man aged 80 or over with urothelial cancer. The gene calls are TRBV30 and TRBJ1-2; D is perhaps TRBD1 (5 bases). The CDR3 protein is CAWSVQTVYGYTF. The CDR3 nucleotides are TGTGCCTGGAGTGTACAGACAGTTTATGGCTACACCTTC.